This T cell receptor (beta chain) was sequenced for a study of blood T cell repertoires in COVID-19. Germline V gene data show CDR1 as LNHDA and CDR2 as SQIVND (reference sequence). V was trimmed by 1 base and J by 5 bases, leaving 15 bases between them. This CDR3 is 15 amino acids long. The protocol was immunoSEQ multiplex PCR, while the TCRdb copy is restricted to in-frame clones and leaves out a portion. The sample has several thousand clones, 80% to 90% seen once. The V and J genes are TRBV19 and TRBJ2-7; TRBD1 might be the D (5 bases). This sequence originates from a human donor in a cohort sampled during active COVID-19. The sample consisted of peripheral blood. The CDR3 sequence is CASSIAAGPMDEQYF. The CDR3 nucleotides are TGTGCCAGTAGTATAGCGGCAGGGCCCATGGACGAGCAGTACTTC.